These T cell receptor beta chains were read from a single sample in a study of beta chain features in type 1 diabetes. Some clones are missing from TCRdb's copy, which holds only in-frame ones; the method was immunoSEQ multiplex PCR. The table shows about 260,000 clones, with 68% occurring only once. The specimen sequenced was naive CD4+ T cells from blood. These receptors were taken from a man younger than 40 in good health. The conserved cysteine and the conserved F or W are not part of the CDR3 here.

>12|TRBV7-2|TRBJ2-3
ASSLAGVIDTQY
>13|TRBV23-1|TRBJ1-5
ASNLRTRGNQPQH
>8|TRBV19|TRBJ2-7
ASRGTSGY
>10|TRBV7-6|TRBJ1-6
ASSLDRSPLH
>12|TRBV5-4|TRBJ1-1
ASSSPWTETEAF
>11|TRBV15|TRBJ1-2
ATSRDRGYGYT
>9|TRBV20-1|TRBJ2-5
SAPRLETQY
>13|TRBV28|TRBJ2-7
ASSPPPGQTGEQY
>12|TRBV30|TRBJ1-4
AWSPVTKNEKLF
>10|TRBV29-1|TRBJ2-3
SGGTGTDTQY
>9|TRBV30|TRBJ1-2
AFGGPYGYT
>13|TRBV28|TRBJ2-5
ASSLASAGTGTQY
>11|TRBV7-2|TRBJ2-5
ASRVTGSETQY
>12|TRBV7-9|TRBJ2-7
ASSSGTELYEQY
>12|TRBV29-1|TRBJ2-3
SVEEGAGGDTQY
>13|TRBV13|TRBJ2-7
ASSYPGQSSYEQY
>12|TRBV5-6|TRBJ2-5
ASSLGLDQETQY
>14|TRBV1|TRBJ2-1
TSSPPPGPSNNEQF
>12|TRBV5-4|TRBJ2-3
ASSLDAGTDTQY
>11|TRBV5-1|TRBJ2-7
ASSLGTGYEQY
>13|TRBV7-2|TRBJ2-2
ASRPQGAHTGELF
>12|TRBV5-4|TRBJ2-1
ASRATSSLDEQF
>11|TRBV10-3|TRBJ2-3
AISEFTTDTQY
>9|TRBV6-5|TRBJ1-3
ASSQGNTIY
>11|TRBV29-1|TRBJ2-5
SVDGQDLETQY